This T cell receptor (beta chain) was documented in a study of T cells in localized non-small cell lung cancer. The ends lost 6 bases at V and 6 bases at J; junction bases unmatched: 6. This CDR3 region has 15 residues. Germline loops: CDR1 MNHNY, CDR2 SVGAGI (reference sequence). Assay used: immunoSEQ multiplex PCR; TCRdb lists only in-frame clones, some missing. The sample carries around 41,000 clones, roughly 91% recorded once. The sample in question was PBMCs, obtained before any cancer treatment. The TCR originated in a woman aged 40-69 years with stage II lung adenocarcinoma. This chain connects TRBV6-6 to TRBJ2-2, with 11 bases matching TRBD2. CDR3 bases: TGTGCCAGCAGATCTGATAGCGGGGGGGCCGGGGAGCTGTTTTTT. This sequence encodes CASRSDSGGAGELFF.